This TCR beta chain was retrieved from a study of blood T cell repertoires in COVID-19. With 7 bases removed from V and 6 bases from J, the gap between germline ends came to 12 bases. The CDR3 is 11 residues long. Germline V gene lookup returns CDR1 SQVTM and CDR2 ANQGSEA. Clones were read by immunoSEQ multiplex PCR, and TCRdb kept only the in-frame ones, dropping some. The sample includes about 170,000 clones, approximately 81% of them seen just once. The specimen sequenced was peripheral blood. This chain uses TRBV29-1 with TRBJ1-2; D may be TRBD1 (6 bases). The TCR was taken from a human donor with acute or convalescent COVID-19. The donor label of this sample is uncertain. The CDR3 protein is CSGGHLNGYTF. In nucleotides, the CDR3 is TGCAGCGGGGGACACCTCAATGGCTACACCTTC.